The 15 T cell receptor beta chains given below trace back to one sample, sequenced in a study of shared clonotypes between healthy human individuals. Clones were sequenced by immunoSEQ multiplex PCR, and TCRdb holds only the in-frame ones, with some missing. The sample comprises roughly 2.5 million clones, approximately 94% of which are singletons, and roughly 0.14% rests with the top ten. Sequenced: naive CD4+ T cells sorted from blood. Subset indicated: CD45RA+ positively selected. Receptors were obtained from a man younger than 35 in good health.

The chain employs TRBV7-9 and TRBJ1-1; 7 nucleotides align to TRBD1. There are 17 residues in the CDR3. V lost 4 bases and J lost 3; bases outside the gene matches: 14. Looked up from germline, CDR1 is SEHNR and CDR2 is FQNEAQ (reference sequence). CDR3 residues: CASSYAEGRGVDTEAFF. CDR3 sequence (DNA): TGTGCCAGCAGCTATGCTGAGGGCAGGGGGGTGGACACTGAAGCTTTCTTT.

The chain links TRBV9 to TRBJ2-7; D gene uncertain. The CDR3 covers 15 residues. The germline V and J ends were trimmed by 3 bases and 2 bases, with 15 bases remaining between them. Germline V CDR1 and CDR2: SGDLS, YYNGEE. CDR3 coding DNA: TGTGCCAGCAGCGCTGACCCCCGAGAAACCTACGAGCAGTACTTC. Protein: CASSADPRETYEQYF.

The V gene is TRBV18, the J gene TRBJ2-6; D is unclear. From germline, CDR1 is KGHSH and CDR2 LQKENI. The CDR3 is 19 amino acids. V dropped 1 base and J dropped 0 bases, with 16 bases sitting between them. Here the CDR3 DNA reads TGTGCCAGCTCACCACGGTCGAAAGGGCCGTCCTCTGGGGCCAACGTCCTGACTTTC. Translation gives CASSPRSKGPSSGANVLTF.

As DNA, the CDR3 is TGTGCCAGCAGCTATAGGCAGATTCTGAGGAACACTGAAGCTTTCTTT. Translation gives CASSYRQILRNTEAFF. V gene TRBV28 combines with J gene TRBJ1-1; no firm D call. CDR1 and CDR2 from the germline V gene are MDHEN and SYDVKM. CDR3 length: 16 amino acids. V was pared by 6 bases and J by 1 base, with 18 bases between.

This clone has a single count. The chain combines TRBV28 with TRBJ2-1; D is tentatively TRBD1 or TRBD2 (5 bases each). The CDR3 is 12 residues long. Germline CDR1 is MDHEN and CDR2 is SYDVKM. V dropped 6 bases and J dropped 9 bases, with 12 bases sitting between them. CDR3 in amino acids: CASRGTLGEQFF. The CDR3 DNA is TGTGCCAGCAGGGGGACGTTGGGTGAGCAGTTCTTC.

As to this clone: Sequence at one end of the junction differs from germline and may be a read error. The rearrangement uses TRBV18 and TRBJ2-3; possibly TRBD2 for D (6 bases). The CDR3 has 16 amino acids. CDR1 and CDR2 from the germline V gene are KGHSH and LQKENI. In DNA form, the CDR3 reads TGTGCCAGCTCCCCACCGAGGAGGGGAAACACAGATACGCAGTATTTT. This gives the protein CASSPPRRGNTDTQYF.

The chain has TRBV18 and TRBJ1-2, with D perhaps matching TRBD1 (5 bases). The germline V gene encodes CDR1 KGHSH and CDR2 LQKENI. V was trimmed by 0 bases and J by 4 bases, leaving 15 bases between them. CDR3 length: 16 residues. Here the CDR3 DNA reads TGTGCCAGCTCACCACCGAGCCAGGGTTCGGGCTATGGCTACACCTTC. It specifies CASSPPSQGSGYGYTF.

V gene TRBV2 combines with J gene TRBJ2-5, with unresolved D. The J call may be incorrect, as the DNA end agrees better with TRBJ2-7. The CDR3 spans 14 residues. Per germline, CDR1 SNHLY and CDR2 FYNNEI. CDR3 in DNA: TGTGCCAGCAGTGACGACACGAGAACCTACGAGCAGTACTTC. Residues: CASSDDTRTYEQYF.

The CDR3 DNA reads as TGTGCCAGCAGTGAAGGGGCAGGTCCGTGGGAGACCCAGTACTTC. It codes for CASSEGAGPWETQYF. V usage is TRBV6-1 and J usage is TRBJ2-5, with D hard to call. The ends were cut back, 1 base at V and 5 bases at J, with 14 bases in the middle. The CDR3 has 15 residues. Germline CDR1 and CDR2: MNHNS and SASEGT.

The chain links TRBV7-8 to TRBJ1-5; no definite D call. The V and J ends lost 5 bases and 0 bases respectively, with 11 bases between them. The length of the CDR3 is 15 residues. Germline CDR1 SGHVS, CDR2 FQNEAQ. In DNA form, the CDR3 reads TGTGCCAGCAGCCCCCGTTCACTTAGCAATCAGCCCCAGCATTTT. Its translation: CASSPRSLSNQPQHF.

V is TRBV11-2 and J is TRBJ2-5; tentative D call: TRBD1 (7 bases). Germline-derived CDR1 and CDR2 are SGHAT and FQNNGV. The CDR3 is 15 amino acids. V shed 6 bases and J shed 5 bases, with 19 bases lying between them. The CDR3 here is CASSKNGGGWETQYF. The CDR3 DNA sequence: TGTGCCAGCAGTAAAAATGGAGGGGGCTGGGAGACCCAGTACTTC. The full variable domain, rest sourced from reference TRBV11-2 and TRBJ2-5, is EAGVAQSPRYKIIEKRQSVAFWCNPISGHATLYWYQQILGQGPKLLIQFQNNGVVDDSQLPKDRFSAERLKGVDSTLKIQPAKLEDSAVYLCASSKNGGGWETQYFGPGTRLLVL.

V and J are TRBV5-8 and TRBJ2-7; 9 positions match TRBD1. Germline V lookup: CDR1 SGHTS, CDR2 YDEGEE. Trimming at V came to 4 bases and at J to 3 bases, leaving 11 bases not matched to a gene. The CDR3 consists of 16 residues. The CDR3 nucleotides read TGTGCCAGCAGCCCGCCAACCGGGACAGGGTTCTACGAGCAGTACTTC. This codes for CASSPPTGTGFYEQYF.

The chain carries TRBV5-8 and TRBJ1-6, with 7 bases that match TRBD1. This CDR3 spans 15 amino acids. Germline V gene lookup returns CDR1 SGHTS and CDR2 YDEGEE. Trimming at V came to 6 bases and at J to 6 bases, leaving 9 bases not matched to a gene. DNA for the CDR3: TGTGCCAGCACTAGGTTGGACAGGACTAATTCACCCCTCCACTTT. Translation gives CASTRLDRTNSPLHF.

Concerning this clone itself: Other DNA sequences in the same sample also yield this CDR3. The J gene is TRBJ2-5, the V gene TRBV5-1; 10 nucleotides agree with TRBD1. CDR3 length: 15 amino acids. With V trimmed by 3 bases and J by 5 bases, 7 bases remained unmatched. Germline CDR1 and CDR2: SGHRS and YFSETQ. The CDR3 sequence is CASSSGQGVGETQYF. The CDR3 coding sequence is TGCGCCAGCAGCTCAGGACAGGGGGTAGGCGAGACCCAGTACTTC.

V usage is TRBV19 and J usage is TRBJ1-6; unclear D gene. V lost 4 bases, J lost 5 bases, and 6 bases lay in between. Looked up from germline, CDR1 is LNHDA and CDR2 is SQIVND (reference sequence). This CDR3 region has 13 residues. The CDR3 coding sequence is TGTGCCAGTAGTAAAAGGGATAATTCACCCCTCCACTTT. Its translation: CASSKRDNSPLHF.